The sequence of this T cell receptor beta chain was determined in a study of shared T cell receptors in the human thymus. Profiling relied on immunoSEQ multiplex PCR, and the TCRdb table lists in-frame clones only, not all of them. The sample includes approximately 400,000 clones, 95% seen only once; the top ten take 0.015% to 0.025%. With 2 bases clipped from V and 2 bases from J, the junction kept 3 bases outside the gene matches. The V gene's germline CDR1 is MNHNY and CDR2 SVGAGI (reference sequence). The CDR3 totals 16 residues. This clonotype was obtained from a human donor. The V call is TRBV6-6, the J call TRBJ2-3; 11 bases line up with TRBD2. The sample taken for sequencing was thymocytes. In DNA form, the CDR3 reads TGTGCCAGCAGTTACGGTAGCGGGAGGGCCACAGATACGCAGTATTTT. Translating gives CASSYGSGRATDTQYF.